This TCR beta chain was sequenced in a study of OX40 agonist ivuxolimab in advanced cancers. Germline V gene data show CDR1 as SGHTS and CDR2 as YDEGEE. The CDR3 is 16 amino acids. V shed 4 bases and J 4 bases; nucleotides not matched to a gene: 9. Comment on this clone: Antigen unknown.

Findings and caveats of the study: In the expanded peripheral T cells, antigen specificity was never determined.

The table came from immunoSEQ multiplex PCR; TCRdb's copy has only in-frame clones and leaves some out. The table records some 16,000 clones, 60% to 85% of them present only once. The sequencing used CD4+ or CD8+ T cells sorted from blood, collected in a trial of the OX40 agonist ivuxolimab. The chain employs TRBV5-8 and TRBJ2-2; 8 bases match TRBD1. The receptor comes from an adult with an advanced solid tumor such as melanoma, head and neck, liver or kidney cancer. CDR3 in amino acids: CASSQGQGFGTGELFF. CDR3 in DNA: TGTGCCAGCAGCCAAGGACAGGGATTCGGCACCGGGGAGCTGTTTTTT. The full variable domain, completed using reference TRBV5-8 and TRBJ2-2, is EAGVTQSPTHLIKTRGQQATLRCSPISGHTSVYWYQQALGLGLQFLLWYDEGEERNRGNFPPRFSGRQFPNYSSELNVNALELEDSALYLCASSQGQGFGTGELFFGEGSRLTVL.